This is a list of T cell receptor beta chains from one sample in a study of blood T cell repertoires in COVID-19. Generated by immunoSEQ multiplex PCR, the TCRdb table keeps only in-frame clones and is missing some. The table includes 30,000 to 40,000 clones, about 91% detected once. The sequenced material came from peripheral blood. The source of these receptors is a human donor in a cohort sampled during active COVID-19. CDR3s include the opening cysteine and the closing phenylalanine or tryptophan. A D gene is named only where the DNA matches it firmly. Expanded clones get a size class; other rows say once, few or many, or leave the size out.

J,size,V,D,DNA,CDR3
TRBJ2-2,once,TRBV6-5,.,TGTGCCAGCAGCCTCGAACAGTGGGCAACCGGGGAGCTGTTTTTT,CASSLEQWATGELFF
TRBJ2-7,once,TRBV6-5,.,TGTGCCAGCAGACGGGACTTTCTCCCCTACGAGCAGTACTTC,CASRRDFLPYEQYF
TRBJ2-3,.,TRBV7-8,.,TGTGCCAGCAGCGCGACTGAGACTAGCACAGATACGCAGTATTTT,CASSATETSTDTQYF
TRBJ2-7,.,TRBV7-2,TRBD2,TGTGCCAGCAGCAGGACTAGCGGGGGCTACGAGCAGTACTTC,CASSRTSGGYEQYF
TRBJ1-1,.,TRBV29-1,TRBD1,TGCAGCGTTGACTTGGACAGGGGGCGCGCTTTCTTT,CSVDLDRGRAFF
TRBJ2-2,.,TRBV5-1,.,TGCGCCAGCAGCTACAGCCTACTTACGAACACCGGGGAGCTGTTTTTT,CASSYSLLTNTGELFF
TRBJ1-5,.,TRBV18,TRBD1,TGTGCCAGCTCCCCTGGACAGGGGTATCAGCCCCAGCATTTT,CASSPGQGYQPQHF
TRBJ1-2,.,TRBV12-3/TRBV12-4,TRBD1,TGTGCCAGCAGATATCAGGGGGCTGGCGGCTACACCTTC,CASRYQGAGGYTF
TRBJ2-2,.,TRBV7-2,TRBD2,TGTGCCAGCAGCCCGAGACTAGGGGAGGGCACCGGGGAGCTGTTTTTT,CASSPRLGEGTGELFF
TRBJ2-1,.,TRBV2,TRBD2,TGTGCCAGCAGTGCCCCGGGACTAGCGGGAGTCAATGAGCAGTTCTTC,CASSAPGLAGVNEQFF
TRBJ2-7,few,TRBV5-1,TRBD1,TGCGCCAGCAGCTCCGGGACAGGGATTTACGAGCAGTACTTC,CASSSGTGIYEQYF
TRBJ2-2,.,TRBV7-2,.,TGTGCCAGCAGCTTCGCAGGTCGAAACACCGGGGAGCTGTTTTTT,CASSFAGRNTGELFF
TRBJ2-3,.,TRBV12-3/TRBV12-4,.,TGTGCCAGCAGTCCCAGATGGGATACGCAGTATTTT,CASSPRWDTQYF
TRBJ2-1,.,TRBV3-1/TRBV3-2,TRBD2,TGTGCCAGCAGCCAAGGGGAGTGGACTAGCGGGAGTGGCGCCTACAATGAGCAGTTCTTC,CASSQGEWTSGSGAYNEQFF
TRBJ2-3,.,TRBV27,.,TGTGCCAGCAGCTGGGGGGCAGATACGCAGTATTTT,CASSWGADTQYF
TRBJ2-1,once,TRBV19,TRBD2,TGTGCCAGTACCTGGGGGTCGACAGCGGGAGTCCCCTACAATGAGCAGTTCTTC,CASTWGSTAGVPYNEQFF
TRBJ2-4,.,TRBV19,TRBD1,TGTGCCAGTAGTATAAGTCCGGGACAGGGGGAATCACGATACTTC,CASSISPGQGESRYF
TRBJ1-1,.,TRBV19,.,TGTGCCAGTAGACCCGGGACAAGAAACACTGAAGCTTTCTTT,CASRPGTRNTEAFF
TRBJ2-3,.,TRBV18,TRBD2,TGTGCCAGCTCACCCCTGGCTAGCGGGGGAAGCACAGATACGCAGTATTTT,CASSPLASGGSTDTQYF
TRBJ2-7,.,TRBV6-5,.,TGTGCCAGCAGTCCATGCCGGGGGGAGCAGTACTTC,CASSPCRGEQYF
TRBJ2-1,.,TRBV7-9,.,TGTGCCAGCAGCTTAGGTGCAGACAATGAGCAGTTCTTC,CASSLGADNEQFF
TRBJ2-2,.,TRBV19,TRBD1,TGTGCCAGTAGTGGACAGGTCGAGGGCACCGGGGAGCTGTTTTTT,CASSGQVEGTGELFF
TRBJ1-1,.,TRBV6-5,.,TGTGCCAGCACTTGGGGGGGGTTGAACACTGAAGCTTTCTTT,CASTWGGLNTEAFF
TRBJ1-1,once,TRBV4-2,TRBD1,TGTGCCAGCAGCCAAGAACAGGGGCTCCACACTGAAGCTTTCTTT,CASSQEQGLHTEAFF
TRBJ2-3,.,TRBV2,TRBD2,TGTGCCAGCAGTGTGGGGGGGGCAGATACGCAGTATTTT,CASSVGGADTQYF
TRBJ2-7,.,TRBV7-2,.,TGTGCCAGCAGCCCTAGTAGGGGGGGGGCCTACGAGCAGTACTTC,CASSPSRGGAYEQYF
TRBJ1-1,.,TRBV5-1,.,TGCGCCAGCAGCTCCACGCCGTCTCAGGGGACTGAAGCTTTCTTT,CASSSTPSQGTEAFF
TRBJ2-7,.,TRBV19,.,TGTGCCAGTAGTATGCAGGGAACCTACGAGCAGTACTTC,CASSMQGTYEQYF
TRBJ2-2,.,TRBV11-3,.,TGTGCCAGCACCAGTGGCGGGACGGGCACCGGGGAGCTGTTTTTT,CASTSGGTGTGELFF
TRBJ2-7,.,TRBV7-9,TRBD1,TGTGCCAGCAGCGATATCCGGGACAGGGGATCCAAGCAGTACTTC,CASSDIRDRGSKQYF
TRBJ2-4,.,TRBV19,.,TGTGCCAGTACGACGGGGGCCAAAAACATTCAGTACTTC,CASTTGAKNIQYF
TRBJ2-3,.,TRBV28,TRBD2,TGTGCCAGCAGCGTGAGCGGGAGTGATACGCAGTATTTT,CASSVSGSDTQYF
TRBJ2-7,.,TRBV20-1,.,TGCAGTGCTAGCGCGGGTGCCACTCAGTACTTC,CSASAGATQYF
TRBJ2-7,.,TRBV18,TRBD1,TGTGCCAGCTCCCCAAACAGCAGGGGGTTATCCTACGAGCAGTACTTC,CASSPNSRGLSYEQYF
TRBJ1-6,few,TRBV19,TRBD1,TGTGCCACACAGGGGGGCAATTCACCCCTCCACTTT,CATQGGNSPLHF
TRBJ1-1,few,TRBV18,TRBD1,TGTGCCAGCTCACCAACAGGGGTAGAAGCTTTCTTT,CASSPTGVEAFF
TRBJ2-1,.,TRBV4-2,TRBD2,TGTGCCAGCAGCCAAGAAGTAATAGCGGGGTCAGGCTCCTACAATGAGCAGTTCTTC,CASSQEVIAGSGSYNEQFF
TRBJ2-5,.,TRBV4-3,TRBD2,TGCGCCAGCAGCCAAGCCTACGGGAGGGCCTCGGAGACCCAGTACTTC,CASSQAYGRASETQYF
TRBJ2-3,once,TRBV10-1,.,TGCGCCATCATTCCCCTAGCGCTCGATAGCACAGATACGCAGTATTTT,CAIIPLALDSTDTQYF
TRBJ2-6,.,TRBV6-5,.,TGTGCCAGCACCGAGCACTCTGGGGCCAACGTCCTGACTTTC,CASTEHSGANVLTF
TRBJ1-6,.,TRBV9,.,TGTGCCAGCAGCGTTTCCAGGAATAATTCACCCCTCCACTTT,CASSVSRNNSPLHF